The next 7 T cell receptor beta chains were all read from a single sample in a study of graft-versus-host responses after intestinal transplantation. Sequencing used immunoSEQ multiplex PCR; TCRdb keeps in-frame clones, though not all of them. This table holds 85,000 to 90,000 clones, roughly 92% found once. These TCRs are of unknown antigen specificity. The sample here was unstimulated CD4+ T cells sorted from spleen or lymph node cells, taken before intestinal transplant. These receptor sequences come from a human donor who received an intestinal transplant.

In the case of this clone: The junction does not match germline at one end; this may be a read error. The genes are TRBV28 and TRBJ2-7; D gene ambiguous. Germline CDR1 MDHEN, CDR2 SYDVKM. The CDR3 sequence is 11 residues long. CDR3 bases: TGTGCCAGCAGCTCCTCCAACGAGCAGTACTTC. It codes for CASSSSNEQYF. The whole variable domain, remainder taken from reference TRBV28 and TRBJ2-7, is DVKVTQSSRYLVKRTGEKVFLECVQDMDHENMFWYRQDPGLGLRLIYFSYDVKMKEKGDIPEGYSVSREKKERFSLILESASTNQTSMYLCASSSSNEQYFGPGTRLTVT.

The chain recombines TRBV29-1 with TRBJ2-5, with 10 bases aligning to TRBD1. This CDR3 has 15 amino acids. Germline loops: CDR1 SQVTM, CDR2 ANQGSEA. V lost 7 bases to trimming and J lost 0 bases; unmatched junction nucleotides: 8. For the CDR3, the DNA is TGCAGCGACAACGACAGGGGGCCATACCAAGAGACCCAGTACTTC. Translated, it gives CSDNDRGPYQETQYF.

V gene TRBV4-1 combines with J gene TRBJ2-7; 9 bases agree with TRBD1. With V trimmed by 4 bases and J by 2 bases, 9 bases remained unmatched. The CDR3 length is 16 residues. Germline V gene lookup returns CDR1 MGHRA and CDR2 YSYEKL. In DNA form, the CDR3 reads TGCGCCAGCAGCCCCACGTTGGACAGGGGAACCTACGAGCAGTACTTC. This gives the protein CASSPTLDRGTYEQYF.

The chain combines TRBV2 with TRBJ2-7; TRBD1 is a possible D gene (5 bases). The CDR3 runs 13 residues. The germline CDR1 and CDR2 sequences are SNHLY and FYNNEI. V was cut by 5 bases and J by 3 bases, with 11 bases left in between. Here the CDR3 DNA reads TGTGCCAGCAGTCCCGAGACAGTCTACGAGCAGTACTTC. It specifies CASSPETVYEQYF.

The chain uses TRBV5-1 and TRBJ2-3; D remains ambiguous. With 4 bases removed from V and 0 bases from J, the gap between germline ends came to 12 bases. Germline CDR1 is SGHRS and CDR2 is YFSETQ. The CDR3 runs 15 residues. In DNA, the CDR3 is TGCGCCAGCAGCCCCCCTGTGTCTAGCACAGATACGCAGTATTTT. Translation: CASSPPVSSTDTQYF.

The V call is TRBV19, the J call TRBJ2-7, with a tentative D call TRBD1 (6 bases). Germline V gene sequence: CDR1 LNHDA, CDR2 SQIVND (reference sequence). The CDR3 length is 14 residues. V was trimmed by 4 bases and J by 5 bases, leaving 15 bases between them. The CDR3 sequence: CASSRQGNKDEQYF. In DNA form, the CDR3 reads TGTGCCAGTAGTAGGCAGGGGAATAAGGACGAGCAGTACTTC. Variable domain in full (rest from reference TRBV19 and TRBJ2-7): DGGITQSPKYLFRKEGQNVTLSCEQNLNHDAMYWYRQDPGQGLRLIYYSQIVNDFQKGDIAEGYSVSREKKESFPLTVTSAQKNPTAFYLCASSRQGNKDEQYFGPGTRLTVT.

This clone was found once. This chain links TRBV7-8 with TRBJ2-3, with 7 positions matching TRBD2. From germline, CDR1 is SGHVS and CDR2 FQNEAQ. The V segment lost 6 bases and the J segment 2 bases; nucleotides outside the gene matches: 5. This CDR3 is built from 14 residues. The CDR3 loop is CASRVAGPTDTQYF. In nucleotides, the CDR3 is TGTGCCAGCAGGGTAGCGGGCCCCACAGATACGCAGTATTTT.